The clone carrying this T cell receptor (beta chain) has ten or more counts. The antigen remains undetermined. The CDR3 spans 14 residues. Germline CDR1 SGDLS, CDR2 YYNGEE. V was cut by 0 bases and J by 2 bases, with 8 bases left in between. This sample's time point: patch test 1, 2 weeks after DPC sensitization. Treatment here: therapeutic diphenylcyclopropenone sensitization with weekly scalp DPC. The data were taken from a study of human T cells and chemical hapten exposure. Study-level background: Diphenylcyclopropenone, dosed weekly to the scalp, was given to patients throughout the roughly 25-week study. Patch tests containing 0.01% DPC, applied to the upper back, were read at 6 days. Findings and caveats of the study: TCRs above 1 in 1000 frequency stayed constant with DPC sensitization.

TCRdb used MiXCR to reprocess the RACE reads, holding one entry per CDR3 protein. The sample shows roughly 70,000 distinct CDR3 sequences, about 9.1% of them seen only once. V usage is TRBV9 and J usage is TRBJ1-2, with D unresolved. The receptor was isolated from a woman aged 35 to 49 with alopecia areata. Some clones in this sample may be carry-over from other donors' samples. Sequenced here: whole blood, sampled in connection with sensitization to the hapten diphenylcyclopropenone (DPC). CDR3 sequence reads: CASSVGAGNYGYTF. In DNA form, the CDR3 reads TGTGCCAGCAGCGTAGGGGCAGGAAACTATGGCTACACCTTC.